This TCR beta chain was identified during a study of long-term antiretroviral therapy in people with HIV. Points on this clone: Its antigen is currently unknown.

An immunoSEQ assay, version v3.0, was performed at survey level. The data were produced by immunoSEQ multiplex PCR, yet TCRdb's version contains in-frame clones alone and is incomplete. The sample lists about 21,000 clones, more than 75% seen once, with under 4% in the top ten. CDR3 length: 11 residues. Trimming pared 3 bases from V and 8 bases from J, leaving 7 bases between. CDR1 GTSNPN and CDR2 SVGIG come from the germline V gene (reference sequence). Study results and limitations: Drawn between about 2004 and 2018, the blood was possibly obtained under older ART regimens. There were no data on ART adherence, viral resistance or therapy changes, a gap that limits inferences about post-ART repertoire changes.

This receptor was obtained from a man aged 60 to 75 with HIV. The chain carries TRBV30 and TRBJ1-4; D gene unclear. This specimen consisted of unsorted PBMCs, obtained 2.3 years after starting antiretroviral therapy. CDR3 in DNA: TGTGCCTGGAGGACTAGGGAAAAACTGTTTTTT. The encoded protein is CAWRTREKLFF.